This T cell receptor (beta chain) was retrieved from a study of T cells after yellow fever vaccination (dated by TCRdb to about 2019). Background on the whole study: The SMART-Seq v4 Ultra Low Input RNA kit was used to prepare libraries from fractions with low cell numbers. Bulk TCR alpha and beta repertoires were sequenced longitudinally to track T-cell clones before and after primary and booster YFV17D yellow fever vaccination. The cohort comprised two healthy male donors, one aged 18 to 29 and one aged 30 to 40 years. Bulk PBMC replicates and cell subsets were isolated from blood drawn at multiple timepoints before and after both primary and secondary immunization.

TCR cDNA was synthesized by 5'RACE template switching, which introduced a universal primer site and unique molecular identifiers. Priming of cDNA synthesis was performed from both the TCR alpha and TCR beta constant segments. Library amplification involved two PCR steps, and the second step added sample barcodes and sequencing adapters. Sequencing of the libraries was done on either Illumina HiSeq 2500 (2x100 bp) or NovaSeq (2x150 bp). In the paper's pipeline: Reads were demultiplexed and collapsed into UMI consensus sequences with MIGEC, and V(D)J alignment was performed with MiXCR. Vaccine-responding clonotypes were identified with edgeR using replicate PBMC samples, with FDR below 0.01 and a log2 fold change above 5 up to day 15 being required. Bulk clonotypes were assigned CD4 or CD8 identity according to which sequenced CD4 or CD8 repertoire held them at higher abundance. TCRdb redid the processing of the public reads, applying fastp at Q25 and MiXCR, and retained in-frame beta chains. Every CDR3 protein is listed once, alongside the most common genes and DNA of its rows. The authors' filters were not applied to this entry. This sample holds about 510,000 distinct CDR3 sequences; about a fifth were observed only once. The top ten constitute approximately 16% of the sample.

The CDR3 covers 14 residues, taking in both the cysteine and the phenylalanine. Left in the record is the CDR3 DNA by itself, 42 bases read in frame from the first base. V is pruned by 0 bases and J by 5 bases, leaving 3 bases of the junction without a gene match. The CDR1 and CDR2 encoded by the germline V gene (reference sequence) are DFQATT and SNEGSKA. Concerning this clonotype: Its specific antigen is unknown. No much larger clone exists at a distance of one base, and base qualities are not known.

The treatment or condition label for this specimen denotes: live attenuated yellow fever vaccine strain. At each blood-draw timepoint, two biological replicates of bulk PBMCs were obtained. A standard Ficoll-Paque protocol was used to isolate PBMCs from peripheral blood. TriZol was used to extract RNA from bulk PBMCs, CD4 and CD8 fractions, and dextramer-positive and dextramer-negative fractions. Here is what the overall study found, with its caveats: Because only two donors were included in the study, the extent to which the findings can be generalized is limited. After the booster, most of the clones that had expanded following primary vaccination were detected again (roughly 97% of CD4 and 88% of CD8), which suggests that memory was broadly maintained. Compared with the primary T-cell response, the secondary T-cell response was faster but weaker, reaching its peak on day 5 rather than on day 15. A small fraction of clonotypes appeared in both the CD4 and CD8 compartments, likely as a result of convergent recombination. Computational filtering was required because FACS-sorted repertoires could contain abundant contaminating clonotypes from the bulk population.

The rearrangement joined TRBV20-1 to TRBJ1-3; TRBD1 matches 8 bases in the middle. The clonotype was recovered from a man aged 18 to 35 who received the YFV17D yellow fever vaccine. The sequencing here drew on PBMCs, taken less than 25 days after the first yellow fever vaccination. This receptor carries the CDR3 CSARDAGGRNTIYF. The DNA is as follows: TGCAGTGCTAGAGATGCAGGGGGCAGAAACACCATATATTTT.